The clone carrying this T cell receptor (beta chain) was recorded many times. Germline V gene sequence: CDR1 GTSNPN, CDR2 SVGIG (reference sequence). The CDR3 has 15 amino acids. Trimming cost V 2 bases and J 0 bases, with 10 bases left between them. This entry is derived from a study of shared clonotypes between healthy human individuals. This table comes from immunoSEQ multiplex PCR, and its TCRdb copy is limited to in-frame clones, with some not included. The sample has about 2 million clones, 90% to 95% seen once. The TCR originated in a man between 18 and 29 years old in good health. The material sequenced was naive CD4+ T cells sorted from blood. Subset here: CD45RA+ positively selected. J is TRBJ2-2 and V is TRBV30; tentatively, D is TRBD1 (5 bases). In DNA form, the CDR3 reads TGTGCCTGGAGTACGTCGACAGCGAACACCGGGGAGCTGTTTTTT. Its protein product is CAWSTSTANTGELFF.